The clone carrying this TCR beta chain was observed a single time. These data originate in a study of blood T cell repertoires in COVID-19. Study background: Collection of acute and convalescent COVID-19 samples took place in the United States, Italy and Spain. In each case, the material was cDNA or gDNA derived from T cells, B-cell-depleted T cells, or PBMCs.

From germline, CDR1 is DFQATT and CDR2 SNEGSKA (reference sequence). The CDR3 is 13 residues long. Germline trimming cut 3 bases from V and 4 bases from J; bases unmatched to any gene: 3. As originally analysed: Estimation of nucleated cell counts was performed using reference gene primer amplification. Profiling relied on immunoSEQ multiplex PCR, and the TCRdb table lists in-frame clones only, not all of them. V and J calls and clone size are copied from that table; D and trimming were computed from the DNA. The sample yields 130,000 to 150,000 clones, approximately 79% seen once. The TCR originated in a man in his fifties or sixties with acute or convalescent COVID-19. The material sequenced was peripheral blood. The V and J genes are TRBV20-1 and TRBJ2-5; the match to TRBD2 covers 9 bases. CDR3 nucleotide sequence: TGCAGTGCTAGTCCAGCGGGAGGAGAGACCCAGTACTTC. As protein: CSASPAGGETQYF.